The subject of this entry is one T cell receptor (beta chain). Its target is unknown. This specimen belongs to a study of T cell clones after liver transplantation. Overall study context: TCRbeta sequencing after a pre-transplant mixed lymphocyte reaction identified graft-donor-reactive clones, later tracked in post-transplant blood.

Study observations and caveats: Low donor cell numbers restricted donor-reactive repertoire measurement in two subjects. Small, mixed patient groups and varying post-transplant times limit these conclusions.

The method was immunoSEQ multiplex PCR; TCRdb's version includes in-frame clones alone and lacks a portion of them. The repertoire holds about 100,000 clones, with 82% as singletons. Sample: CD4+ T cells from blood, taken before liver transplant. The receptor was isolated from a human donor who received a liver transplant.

The CDR3 nucleotides read TGTGCCAGCTCCCAAGCAGGGGAGGCCTACTATGGCTACACCTTC. Translating it yields CASSQAGEAYYGYTF. This rearrangement joins TRBV2 to TRBJ1-2; TRBD1 is a possible D gene (6 bases). Trimming took off 8 bases at V and 3 bases at J, with 19 bases between the two ends. Germline CDR1 and CDR2: SNHLY and FYNNEI. This CDR3 comprises 15 residues.